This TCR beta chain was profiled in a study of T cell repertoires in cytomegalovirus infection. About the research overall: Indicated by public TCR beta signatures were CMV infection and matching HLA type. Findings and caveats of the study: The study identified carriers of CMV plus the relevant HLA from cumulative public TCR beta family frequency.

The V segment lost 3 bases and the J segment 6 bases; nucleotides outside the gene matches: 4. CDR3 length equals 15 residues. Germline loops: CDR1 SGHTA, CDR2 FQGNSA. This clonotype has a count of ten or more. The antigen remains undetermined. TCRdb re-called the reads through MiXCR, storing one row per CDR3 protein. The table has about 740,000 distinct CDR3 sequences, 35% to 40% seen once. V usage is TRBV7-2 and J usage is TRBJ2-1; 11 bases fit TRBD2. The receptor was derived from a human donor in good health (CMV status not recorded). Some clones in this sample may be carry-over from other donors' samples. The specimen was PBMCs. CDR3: CASSFAGTSGNEQFF. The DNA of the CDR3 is TGTGCCAGCAGCTTCGCCGGGACTAGCGGCAATGAGCAGTTCTTC.